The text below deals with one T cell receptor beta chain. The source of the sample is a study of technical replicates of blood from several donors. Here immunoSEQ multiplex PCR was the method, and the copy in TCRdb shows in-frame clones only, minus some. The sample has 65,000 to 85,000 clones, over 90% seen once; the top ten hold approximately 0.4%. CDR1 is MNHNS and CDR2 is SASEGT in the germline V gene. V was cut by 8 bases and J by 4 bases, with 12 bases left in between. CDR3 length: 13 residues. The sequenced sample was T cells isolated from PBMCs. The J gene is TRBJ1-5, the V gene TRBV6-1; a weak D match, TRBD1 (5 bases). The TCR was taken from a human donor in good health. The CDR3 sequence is CASFGGGNQPQHF. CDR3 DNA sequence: TGTGCCAGCTTCGGGGGGGGGAATCAGCCCCAGCATTTT.